One sample yielded the 20 T cell receptor beta chains listed below, sequenced in a study of T cell responses to AZD1222 COVID-19 vaccine. The assay was immunoSEQ multiplex PCR, and TCRdb's table has in-frame clones only and misses some. The table lists around 110,000 clones, around nine tenths of them singletons. Sequencing was performed on peripheral blood, taken 28 days after the second AZD1222 dose. Source of these receptors: an adult who received the AZD1222 COVID-19 vaccine.

V and J are TRBV30 and TRBJ1-2; a possible D gene is TRBD1 (6 bases). The ends were cut back, 0 bases at V and 5 bases at J, with 7 bases in the middle. Per germline, CDR1 GTSNPN and CDR2 SVGIG (reference sequence). The CDR3 consists of 12 residues. CDR3 sequence reads: CAWSVRGYGYTF. Written as DNA, the CDR3 is TGTGCCTGGAGTGTCAGGGGTTATGGCTACACCTTC.

The chain uses TRBV6-2 or TRBV6-3 and TRBJ2-5; D perhaps matches TRBD2 (5 bases). Trimming cost V 6 bases and J 7 bases, with 21 bases left between them. Germline assignment: CDR1 MNHEY and CDR2 SVGEGT. The CDR3 covers 15 residues. This chain's CDR3 is CASSSPAAPRGTQYF. CDR3 in DNA: TGTGCCAGCAGCTCCCCAGCGGCCCCTCGAGGGACCCAGTACTTC.

The chain has TRBV12-3 or TRBV12-4 and TRBJ2-5; TRBD2 aligns across 7 bases. This CDR3 has 13 amino acids. The trim removed 1 base at V and 5 bases at J, leaving 1 base unmatched. The CDR3 loop reads CASSLVGGETQYF. The CDR3, as DNA: TGTGCCAGCAGTTTAGTCGGGGGGGAGACCCAGTACTTC.

The chain employs TRBV6-2 or TRBV6-3 and TRBJ2-4, with TRBD1 matching 8 bases. V was pared by 0 bases and J by 3 bases, with 7 bases of the junction left unmatched. The CDR3 runs to 17 residues. CDR1 is MNHEY and CDR2 is SVGEGT in the germline V gene. The CDR3 loop is CASSYSPGQGGKNIQYF. The CDR3, as DNA: TGTGCCAGCAGTTACTCCCCCGGACAGGGAGGCAAAAACATTCAGTACTTC.

The chain carries TRBV12-3 or TRBV12-4 and TRBJ1-3; D gene unclear. The CDR3 runs to 13 residues. V lost 5 bases to trimming and J lost 3 bases, with 8 bases between them. The CDR3 region is CASSALFGNTIYF. The CDR3 nucleotides are TGTGCCAGCAGTGCCTTATTTGGAAACACCATATATTTT.

This chain uses TRBV5-4 with TRBJ2-7; 12 nucleotides agree with TRBD2. Germline V CDR1 and CDR2: SGHNT, YYREEE (reference sequence). The ends lost 4 bases at V and 3 bases at J; junction bases unmatched: 5. The CDR3 is 15 amino acids. CDR3 amino acids: CASSPGTSGLYEQYF. CDR3 bases: TGTGCCAGCAGCCCCGGGACTAGCGGGCTCTACGAGCAGTACTTC.

J is TRBJ2-1 and V is TRBV6-5; no definite D call. Germline V gene data show CDR1 as MNHEY and CDR2 as SVGAGI. The CDR3 is 14 residues long. The V and J ends lost 8 bases and 2 bases respectively, with 13 bases between them. For the CDR3, the DNA is TGTGCCAGCGCCGGCCCACCGGCCTACAATGAGCAGTTCTTC. Translation: CASAGPPAYNEQFF.

The CDR3 protein is CASSLETNYNEQFF. DNA of the CDR3: TGTGCCAGCAGCTTGGAGACTAACTACAATGAGCAGTTCTTC. The rearrangement joins TRBV5-6 to TRBJ2-1; TRBD2 is a possible D gene (5 bases). The V end was cut by 0 bases, the J end by 3 bases, with 7 bases between. The CDR3 extends over 14 amino acids. CDR1 and CDR2 (germline): SGHDT, YYEEEE.

The V and J genes are TRBV9 and TRBJ2-1; the D gene is possibly TRBD2 (5 bases). Germline V gives CDR1 SGDLS, CDR2 YYNGEE. Trimming shortened V by 0 bases and J by 4 bases, and 11 bases separated the two germline ends. The CDR3 loop spans 15 amino acids. The CDR3 here is CASSVDSGVYNEQFF. The CDR3 DNA follows: TGTGCCAGCAGCGTAGATTCCGGGGTGTACAATGAGCAGTTCTTC.

The chain is built from TRBV2 and TRBJ1-6; D gene uncertain. The germline CDR1 and CDR2 sequences are SNHLY and FYNNEI. This CDR3 is built from 14 residues. The ends were cut back, 4 bases at V and 7 bases at J, with 11 bases in the middle. CDR3 nucleotide sequence: TGTGCCAGCAGTGTCGAGGGTAGGAATTCACCCCTCCACTTT. Residues: CASSVEGRNSPLHF.

The V and J genes are TRBV25-1 and TRBJ2-1; D perhaps matches TRBD1 (7 bases). The ends were cut back, 7 bases at V and 4 bases at J, with 23 bases in the middle. This CDR3 is 17 amino acids long. From germline, CDR1 is MGHDK and CDR2 SYGVNS. This CDR3 is CASKTRRGRKIYNEQFF. CDR3 coding DNA: TGTGCCAGCAAAACCCGGAGGGGGCGGAAAATTTACAATGAGCAGTTCTTC.

The chain combines TRBV19 with TRBJ1-6, with D perhaps TRBD1 (5 bases). The V and J ends lost 5 bases and 7 bases respectively, with 18 bases between them. CDR1 is LNHDA and CDR2 is SQIVND in the germline V gene (reference sequence). The CDR3 has 16 residues. The CDR3 region has the DNA TGTGCCAGTAGTCCACGGCGGGACTCTGGGAATTCACCCCTCCACTTT. It translates to CASSPRRDSGNSPLHF.

The chain has TRBV30 and TRBJ1-3; TRBD1 might be the D (5 bases). This CDR3 region has 15 residues. V dropped 4 bases and J dropped 5 bases, with 18 bases sitting between them. The germline CDR1 and CDR2 sequences are GTSNPN and SVGIG (reference sequence). Here the CDR3 reads CAWTVRGVRRNTIYF. In DNA, the CDR3 is TGTGCCTGGACCGTCCGGGGGGTTCGGCGAAACACCATATATTTT.

The chain combines TRBV6-6 with TRBJ2-1; 13 nucleotides align to TRBD2. V shed 10 bases, J shed 7 bases, and the junction held 7 bases outside the gene matches. Germline CDR1 MNHNY, CDR2 SVGAGI (reference sequence). The CDR3 extends over 14 amino acids. The CDR3 bases are TGTGCCATCCGCACTAGCGGGAGGGATAATGAGCAGTTCTTC. It encodes CAIRTSGRDNEQFF.

The count of this clone is one. CDR3 in DNA: TGTGCCAGCACCTTCGGGGGTAATTCACCCCTCCACTTT. As protein: CASTFGGNSPLHF. This chain connects TRBV12-3 or TRBV12-4 to TRBJ1-6, with a tentative D call TRBD1 (5 bases). The CDR3 is 13 residues long. V was pared by 7 bases and J by 6 bases, with 10 bases between.

V is TRBV6-6 and J is TRBJ1-6, with 9 bases fitting TRBD1. V shed 4 bases, J shed 7 bases, and the junction held 5 bases outside the gene matches. CDR3 size: 15 residues. Germline V gene sequence: CDR1 MNHNY, CDR2 SVGAGI (reference sequence). CDR3 sequence: CASSSFDRGNSPLHF. CDR3 bases: TGTGCCAGCAGTTCCTTCGACAGGGGGAATTCACCCCTCCACTTT.

V is TRBV4-1 and J is TRBJ2-7; D gene uncertain. CDR1 is MGHRA, CDR2 YSYEKL, per germline. This CDR3 contains 14 residues. V lost 1 base and J lost 3, with 10 bases in between. The CDR3, as DNA: TGCGCCAGCAGCCAAGTGGCGCAACGCTACGAGCAGTACTTC. It is translated as CASSQVAQRYEQYF.

The V and J genes are TRBV28 and TRBJ2-7; 7 positions agree with TRBD1. The CDR3 totals 16 residues. Germline lookup yields CDR1 MDHEN and CDR2 SYDVKM. The trim removed 6 bases at V and 0 bases at J, leaving 11 bases unmatched. CDR3: CASSPPPRGTSYEQYF. The CDR3 DNA is TGTGCCAGCAGCCCTCCCCCCAGGGGGACCTCCTACGAGCAGTACTTC.

A single count supports this clone. The chain joins TRBV4-1 to TRBJ1-1, with TRBD1 identical over 7 bases. V was pared by 4 bases and J by 1 base, with 6 bases of the junction left unmatched. Germline CDR1 is MGHRA and CDR2 is YSYEKL. The CDR3 extends over 15 amino acids. CDR3 sequence (DNA): TGCGCCAGCAGCCTGCTACAGGGGAAGAACACTGAAGCTTTCTTT. The encoded protein is CASSLLQGKNTEAFF.

The chain is built from TRBV5-5 and TRBJ1-2; unclear D gene. Germline V lookup: CDR1 SGHKS, CDR2 YYEKEE (reference sequence). Trimming removed 0 bases from V and 7 bases from J, with 16 bases in between. The CDR3 has 15 residues. DNA of the CDR3: TGTGCCAGCAGCTTGGGGCAAGCAACCCCCTCTGGCTACACCTTC. Translating it yields CASSLGQATPSGYTF.